Below are 20 T cell receptor beta chains sequenced from a single sample in a study of cytomegalovirus exposure and HLA in healthy donors. The PCR contained 60 Vbeta and 13 Jbeta primers. Method: immunoSEQ multiplex PCR; TCRdb's copy keeps in-frame clones and lacks some. The sample carries roughly 140,000 clones, around 83% recorded once. The source material was PBMCs. These receptors were taken from a woman under 30 in good health and CMV-seronegative.

This chain connects TRBV5-5 to TRBJ1-4; D not resolved. CDR3 length: 14 residues. With 0 bases removed from V and 7 bases from J, the gap between germline ends came to 10 bases. CDR1 and CDR2 (germline): SGHKS, YYEKEE (reference sequence). The CDR3 reads CASSLEMASEKLFF. The CDR3 DNA sequence: TGTGCCAGCAGCTTGGAGATGGCCAGTGAAAAACTGTTTTTT. Looking up the rest from reference TRBV5-5 and TRBJ1-4 gives the full variable domain: DAGVTQSPTHLIKTRGQQVTLRCSPISGHKSVSWYQQVLGQGPQFIFQYYEKEERGRGNFPDRFSARQFPNYSSELNVNALLLGDSALYLCASSLEMASEKLFFGSGTQLSVL.

The chain couples TRBV6-5 to TRBJ1-5, with D perhaps TRBD1 (6 bases). The ends were cut back, 6 bases at V and 6 bases at J, with 18 bases in the middle. Germline CDR1 is MNHEY and CDR2 is SVGAGI. The CDR3 loop spans 15 amino acids. The CDR3 is CASRDGALGAQPQHF. The DNA for the CDR3 is TGTGCCAGCAGAGACGGGGCTTTGGGGGCTCAGCCCCAGCATTTT.

The gene calls are TRBV28 and TRBJ2-7; 10 positions agree with TRBD2. V shed 6 bases, J shed 1 base, and the junction held 9 bases outside the gene matches. This CDR3 contains 16 residues. Germline V gene data show CDR1 as MDHEN and CDR2 as SYDVKM. CDR3 amino acids: CASRNSGRSSSYEQYF. The CDR3 region has the DNA TGTGCCAGCAGAAATAGCGGGAGGTCGTCATCCTACGAGCAGTACTTC.

The chain couples TRBV11-1 to TRBJ1-4; tentatively, D is TRBD1 (6 bases). This CDR3 spans 14 amino acids. The V end lost 5 bases, the J end lost 3 bases, and 10 bases lay between the germline ends. Germline CDR1 is SGHAT and CDR2 is FQDESV (reference sequence). CDR3 DNA sequence: TGTGCCAGCAGCCTCAGGGGACCTAATGAAAAACTGTTTTTT. Protein sequence: CASSLRGPNEKLFF.

This rearrangement joins TRBV7-6 to TRBJ2-3; D is possibly TRBD2 (5 bases). The CDR3 totals 15 residues. The V gene lost 3 bases and the J gene lost 1 base, with 11 bases spanning the gap. Germline lookup yields CDR1 SGHVS and CDR2 FNYEAQ. The CDR3 DNA sequence: TGTGCCAGCAGCTTTCGTAGCGACCGCACAGATACGCAGTATTTT. The encoded protein is CASSFRSDRTDTQYF.

This clone has only one observation. The chain has TRBV15 and TRBJ2-3; 8 positions agree with TRBD2. After removal of 8 bases from V and 2 bases from J, the junction contained 6 bases not matched to a gene. CDR1 is LNHNV and CDR2 is YYDKDF in the germline V gene (reference sequence). The CDR3 totals 14 residues. The CDR3 region is CATLTGGNTDTQYF. In DNA form, the CDR3 reads TGTGCCACCCTAACGGGGGGGAACACAGATACGCAGTATTTT. Filled out from reference TRBV15 and TRBJ2-3, the complete variable domain reads DAMVIQNPRYQVTQFGKPVTLSCSQTLNHNVMYWYQQKSSQAPKLLFHYYDKDFNNEADTPDNFQSRRPNTSFCFLDIRSPGLGDTAMYLCATLTGGNTDTQYFGPGTRLTVL.

The V call is TRBV5-1, the J call TRBJ2-3, with 7 bases that match TRBD1. Germline trimming cut 4 bases from V and 0 bases from J; bases unmatched to any gene: 5. This CDR3 is 15 amino acids long. CDR1 and CDR2 from the germline V gene are SGHRS and YFSETQ. CDR3 DNA sequence: TGCGCCAGCAGCAGAGGGACAGCTAGCACAGATACGCAGTATTTT. Protein: CASSRGTASTDTQYF.

J is TRBJ2-2 and V is TRBV29-1; 9 nucleotides agree with TRBD1. Trimming took 4 bases from V and 3 from J; bases not matched to a gene: 6. CDR1 and CDR2 from the germline V gene are SQVTM and ANQGSEA. This CDR3 region has 15 residues. Here the CDR3 DNA reads TGCAGCGTTGGTAGGACAGGGGAGGACACCGGGGAGCTGTTTTTT. It translates to CSVGRTGEDTGELFF.

The chain employs TRBV28 and TRBJ2-5; perhaps TRBD1 as D (6 bases). The tail of the sequence fits TRBJ2-7 better, so the J call may be wrong. The CDR3 totals 14 residues. Looked up from germline, CDR1 is MDHEN and CDR2 is SYDVKM. CDR3 sequence reads: CASSLGTILYEQYF. The CDR3 nucleotides read TGTGCCAGCAGTTTAGGGACAATCCTCTACGAGCAGTACTTC.

J is TRBJ2-1 and V is TRBV19, with 11 bases fitting TRBD2. Germline CDR1 reads LNHDA; CDR2 reads SQIVND (reference sequence). The CDR3 totals 14 residues. Trimming cost V 5 bases and J 4 bases; bases outside gene matches: 1. Written as DNA, the CDR3 is TGTGCCAGTAGTTCTAGCGGGAGGTACAATGAGCAGTTCTTC. This sequence encodes CASSSSGRYNEQFF.

V and J are TRBV29-1 and TRBJ2-3; D is possibly TRBD2 (5 bases). Germline values: CDR1 SQVTM, CDR2 ANQGSEA. V was clipped by 4 bases and J by 8 bases, with 13 bases between them. This CDR3 spans 12 amino acids. The CDR3 nucleotides are TGCAGCGTTGGCCCGGACTCAGTTACGCAGTATTTT. It codes for CSVGPDSVTQYF.

This CDR3 is CASSQPGNQETQYF. DNA of the CDR3: TGTGCCAGCAGCCAACCCGGGAACCAAGAGACCCAGTACTTC. V gene TRBV4-2 combines with J gene TRBJ2-5; weak D call: TRBD2 (5 bases). The CDR3 totals 14 residues. V was cut by 2 bases and J by 0 bases, with 7 bases left in between. Germline values: CDR1 LGHNA, CDR2 YNFKEQ.

The J gene is TRBJ2-5, the V gene TRBV6-1, with 9 positions matching TRBD2. Trimming cost V 2 bases and J 13 bases; bases outside gene matches: 14. Germline CDR1 MNHNS, CDR2 SASEGT. CDR3 length: 15 residues. The CDR3 nucleotides are TGTGCCAGCAGTGAACAGACACAGCGGGGGGTGGGCTCGTACTTC. Its protein product is CASSEQTQRGVGSYF.

The chain joins TRBV27 to TRBJ2-7, with D maybe TRBD2 (6 bases). The V and J ends lost 2 bases and 3 bases respectively, with 11 bases between them. Germline assignment: CDR1 MNHEY and CDR2 SMNVEV (reference sequence). CDR3 size: 14 residues. For the CDR3, the DNA is TGTGCCAGCAGTTTAGTGTCGGAGGGCTACGAGCAGTACTTC. It specifies CASSLVSEGYEQYF.

The chain joins TRBV6-6 to TRBJ2-7, with no clear D. Between the trimmed V and J ends, which lost 7 bases and 2 bases, there was a span of 15 bases. Germline CDR1 is MNHNY and CDR2 is SVGAGI (reference sequence). This CDR3 has 14 amino acids. The CDR3 here is CASKQSGLPYEQYF. The DNA for the CDR3 is TGTGCCAGCAAACAGAGTGGTCTCCCCTACGAGCAGTACTTC.

The chain uses TRBV18 and TRBJ2-5; 7 nucleotides agree with TRBD2. J lost 0 bases, V lost 1 base, and 8 bases had no gene match. Germline V gives CDR1 KGHSH, CDR2 LQKENI. The CDR3 has 17 residues. The chain's CDR3 is CASSPLPGLLYQETQYF. CDR3 nucleotide sequence: TGTGCCAGCTCACCACTTCCGGGACTACTGTACCAAGAGACCCAGTACTTC.

This chain uses TRBV21-1 with TRBJ2-5; TRBD2, the table's D call, lacks a check against the DNA. TRBV21-1 is marked as a pseudogene. CDR3 length equals 14 residues. The CDR3 DNA sequence: TGTGCCAGCAGCAAACAAGGCCGGACTATGATCCAGTACTTC. Amino acids: CASSKQGRTMIQYF.

The chain employs TRBV7-9 and TRBJ2-7; TRBD1 matches at 8 bases. The germline gives CDR1 SEHNR, CDR2 FQNEAQ (reference sequence). Trimming at V came to 3 bases and at J to 3 bases, leaving 7 bases not matched to a gene. CDR3 size: 15 residues. The CDR3 DNA follows: TGTGCCAGCAGCTTTCGGACAGGGAGCCTCTACGAGCAGTACTTC. This translates into CASSFRTGSLYEQYF.

The CDR3 sequence: CASATGTGNNEQFF. The DNA of the CDR3 is TGCGCCAGCGCAACCGGGACAGGGAACAATGAGCAGTTCTTC. The J gene is TRBJ2-1, the V gene TRBV5-1; 9 nucleotides line up with TRBD1. The V gene end was trimmed by 7 bases and the J gene end by 5 bases; junction bases not matched to a gene: 7. This CDR3 has 14 amino acids. CDR1 is SGHRS, CDR2 YFSETQ, per germline.

The chain links TRBV18 to TRBJ2-7; 10 bases line up with TRBD2. Germline values: CDR1 KGHSH, CDR2 LQKENI. CDR3 length: 17 residues. Germline trimming cut 6 bases from V and 2 bases from J; bases unmatched to any gene: 13. The CDR3 region is CASSTKGAGGPTYEQYF. The CDR3 nucleotides are TGTGCCAGCTCCACCAAGGGAGCGGGAGGGCCAACCTACGAGCAGTACTTC.